The text below deals with one T cell receptor (beta chain). Its specificity is unknown. The CDR3 spans 16 residues. Trimming pared 4 bases from V and 3 bases from J, leaving 19 bases between. CDR1 is SGHRS, CDR2 YFSETQ, per germline. TCRdb keeps only in-frame clones here, not all; method: immunoSEQ multiplex PCR. The repertoire holds 130,000 or so clones, about nine tenths seen once, with roughly 2% in the top ten. This record comes from a study of T cell responses to AZD1222 COVID-19 vaccine. Whole-study results and caveats: Spike-specific TCRs gained breadth and depth after people received two AZD1222 doses. Donor demographics were predominantly white British with a female majority; clonal diversity may be underestimated. CD4 TCRs associated with vaccination spanned spike, dominating at 160-218 and 743-854.

The chain uses TRBV5-1 and TRBJ1-1; unclear D gene. The sequencing used peripheral blood, collected 28 days after the second AZD1222 dose. The receptor's source is an adult who received the AZD1222 COVID-19 vaccine. As DNA, the CDR3 is TGCGCCAGCAGCCTGATAGAACATGGGGTAGACACTGAAGCTTTCTTT. Protein product: CASSLIEHGVDTEAFF.